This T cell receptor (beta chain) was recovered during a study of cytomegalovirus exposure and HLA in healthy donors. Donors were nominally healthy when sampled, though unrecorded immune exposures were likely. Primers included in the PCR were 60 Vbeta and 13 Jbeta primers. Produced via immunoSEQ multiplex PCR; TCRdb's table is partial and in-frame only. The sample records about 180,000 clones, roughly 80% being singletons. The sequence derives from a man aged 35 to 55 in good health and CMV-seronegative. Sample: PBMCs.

The CDR3 nucleotides are TGTGCCAGCAGCGTGGGACAGTACAATCAGCCCCAGCATTTT. This sequence encodes CASSVGQYNQPQHF. The V and J genes are TRBV9 and TRBJ1-5; 7 positions match TRBD1. The CDR3 totals 14 residues. J lost 3 bases, V lost 2 bases, and 2 bases had no gene match. The germline gives CDR1 SGDLS, CDR2 YYNGEE.